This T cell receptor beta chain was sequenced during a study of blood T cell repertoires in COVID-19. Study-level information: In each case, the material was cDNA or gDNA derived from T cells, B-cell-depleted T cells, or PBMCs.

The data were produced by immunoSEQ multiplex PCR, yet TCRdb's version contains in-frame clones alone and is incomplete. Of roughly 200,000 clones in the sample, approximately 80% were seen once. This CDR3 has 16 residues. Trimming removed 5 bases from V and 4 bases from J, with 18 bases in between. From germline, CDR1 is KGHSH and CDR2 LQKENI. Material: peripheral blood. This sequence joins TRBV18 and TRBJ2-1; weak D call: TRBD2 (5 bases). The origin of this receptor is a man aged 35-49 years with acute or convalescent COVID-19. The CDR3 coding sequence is TGTGCCAGCTCATTCGGGGTGGTCGAGGGTTACAATGAGCAGTTCTTC. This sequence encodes CASSFGVVEGYNEQFF.